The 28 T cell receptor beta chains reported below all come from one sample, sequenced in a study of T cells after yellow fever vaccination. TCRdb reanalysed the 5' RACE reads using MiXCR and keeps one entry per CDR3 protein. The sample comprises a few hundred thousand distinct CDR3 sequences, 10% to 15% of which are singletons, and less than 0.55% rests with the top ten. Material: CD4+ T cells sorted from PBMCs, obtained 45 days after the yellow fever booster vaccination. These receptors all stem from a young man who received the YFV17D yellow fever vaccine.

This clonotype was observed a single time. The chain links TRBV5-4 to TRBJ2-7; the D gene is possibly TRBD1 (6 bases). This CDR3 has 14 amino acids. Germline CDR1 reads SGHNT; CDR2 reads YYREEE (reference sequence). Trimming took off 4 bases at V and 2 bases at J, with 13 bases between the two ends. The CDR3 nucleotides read TGTGCCAGCAGCAAAGAACAGGGCCCCTACGAGCAGTACTTC. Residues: CASSKEQGPYEQYF.

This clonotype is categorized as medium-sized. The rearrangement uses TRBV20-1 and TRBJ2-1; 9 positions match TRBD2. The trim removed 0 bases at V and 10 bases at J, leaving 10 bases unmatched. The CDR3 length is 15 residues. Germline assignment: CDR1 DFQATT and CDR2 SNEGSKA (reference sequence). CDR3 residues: CSARDRLAGRVEQFF. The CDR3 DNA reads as TGCAGTGCTAGAGATAGGCTAGCGGGGCGGGTGGAGCAGTTCTTC.

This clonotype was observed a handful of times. In DNA form, the CDR3 reads TGCGCCAGCAGTCAGTGGACAGGGGACTCCTACGAGCAGTACTTC. It is translated as CASSQWTGDSYEQYF. The rearrangement links TRBV23-1 to TRBJ2-7; 9 nucleotides align to TRBD1. TRBV23-1 is an ORF for which the function is uncertain. This CDR3 has 15 residues. V dropped 3 bases and J dropped 0; count of bases not matched to a gene: 3.

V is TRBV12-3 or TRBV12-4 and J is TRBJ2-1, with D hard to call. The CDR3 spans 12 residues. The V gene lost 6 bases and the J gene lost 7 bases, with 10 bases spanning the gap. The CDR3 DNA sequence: TGTGCCAGCAGCAGAACTCAGAATGAGCAGTTCTTC. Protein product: CASSRTQNEQFF.

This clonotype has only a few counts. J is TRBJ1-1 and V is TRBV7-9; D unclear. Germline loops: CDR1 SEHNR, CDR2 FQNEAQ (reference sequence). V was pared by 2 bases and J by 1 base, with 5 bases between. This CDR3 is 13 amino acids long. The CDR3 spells CASSLTSNTEAFF. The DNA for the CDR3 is TGTGCCAGCAGCTTAACATCGAACACTGAAGCTTTCTTT. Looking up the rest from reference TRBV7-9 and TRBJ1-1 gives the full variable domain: DTGVSQNPRHKITKRGQNVTFRCDPISEHNRLYWYRQTLGQGPEFLTYFQNEAQLEKSRLLSDRFSAERPKGSFSTLEIQRTEQGDSAMYLCASSLTSNTEAFFGQGTRLTVV.

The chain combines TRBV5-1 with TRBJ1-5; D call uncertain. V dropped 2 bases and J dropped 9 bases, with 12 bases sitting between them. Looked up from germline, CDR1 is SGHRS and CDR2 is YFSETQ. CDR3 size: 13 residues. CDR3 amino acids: CASSFETGSPQHF. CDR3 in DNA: TGCGCCAGCAGCTTCGAAACGGGGTCGCCCCAGCATTTT.

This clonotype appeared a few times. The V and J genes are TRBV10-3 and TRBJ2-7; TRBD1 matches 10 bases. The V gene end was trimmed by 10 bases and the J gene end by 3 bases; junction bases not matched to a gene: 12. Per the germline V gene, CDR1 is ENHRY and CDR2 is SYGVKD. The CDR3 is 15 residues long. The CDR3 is CATFPPGTGDYEQYF. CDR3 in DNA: TGTGCCACCTTCCCTCCCGGGACAGGGGACTACGAGCAGTACTTC.

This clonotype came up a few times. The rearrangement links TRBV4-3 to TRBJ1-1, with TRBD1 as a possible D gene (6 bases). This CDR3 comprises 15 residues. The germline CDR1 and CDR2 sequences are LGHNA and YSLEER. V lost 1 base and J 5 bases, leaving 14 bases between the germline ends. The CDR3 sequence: CASSQGNRVGTEAFF. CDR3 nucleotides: TGCGCCAGCAGCCAAGGTAACAGGGTGGGAACTGAAGCTTTCTTT.

The chain's CDR3 is CASSERDRGRFSDTQYF. Written as DNA, the CDR3 is TGTGCCAGCAGTGAACGGGACAGGGGGCGCTTTTCAGATACGCAGTATTTT. The V call is TRBV6-1, the J call TRBJ2-3; 12 positions match TRBD1. The CDR3 is 17 residues long. Per germline, CDR1 MNHNS and CDR2 SASEGT. J was trimmed by 4 bases and V by 2 bases; bases with no gene match: 7.

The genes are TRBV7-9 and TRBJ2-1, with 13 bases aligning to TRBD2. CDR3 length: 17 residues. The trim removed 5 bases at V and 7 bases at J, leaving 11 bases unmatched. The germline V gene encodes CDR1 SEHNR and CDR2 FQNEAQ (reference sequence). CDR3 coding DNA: TGTGCCAGCAGCCTATTCATGACTAGCGGGAGGCTAAATGAGCAGTTCTTC. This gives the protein CASSLFMTSGRLNEQFF.

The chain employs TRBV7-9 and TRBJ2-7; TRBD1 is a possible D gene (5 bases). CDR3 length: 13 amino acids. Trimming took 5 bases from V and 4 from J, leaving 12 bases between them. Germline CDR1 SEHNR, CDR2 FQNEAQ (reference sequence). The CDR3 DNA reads TGTGCCAGCAGCAGCCAGGGTTTTTACGAGCAGTACTTC. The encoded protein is CASSSQGFYEQYF.

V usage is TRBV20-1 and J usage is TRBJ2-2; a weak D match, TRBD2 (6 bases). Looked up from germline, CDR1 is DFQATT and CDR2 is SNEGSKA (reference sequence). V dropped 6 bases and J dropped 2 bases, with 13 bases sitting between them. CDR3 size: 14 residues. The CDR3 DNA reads TGCAGTGCCACCCGGCGGGAAAACACCGGGGAGCTGTTTTTT. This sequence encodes CSATRRENTGELFF.

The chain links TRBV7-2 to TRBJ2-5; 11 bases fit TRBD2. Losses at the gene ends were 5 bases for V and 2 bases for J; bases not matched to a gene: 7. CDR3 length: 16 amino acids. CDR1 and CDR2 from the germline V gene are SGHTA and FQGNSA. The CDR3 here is CASSLTSGRGQETQYF. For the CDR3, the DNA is TGTGCCAGCAGCCTTACTAGCGGGAGAGGGCAAGAGACCCAGTACTTC.

CDR3 sequence (DNA): TGTGCCAGCGTAAAGGGGGAGGGGTTCTACAATGAGCAGTTCTTC. As protein: CASVKGEGFYNEQFF. The rearrangement joins TRBV5-5 to TRBJ2-1; weak D call: TRBD2 (7 bases). The ends were cut back, 7 bases at V and 3 bases at J, with 17 bases in the middle. The CDR3 extends over 15 amino acids. Germline V gene lookup returns CDR1 SGHKS and CDR2 YYEKEE (reference sequence).

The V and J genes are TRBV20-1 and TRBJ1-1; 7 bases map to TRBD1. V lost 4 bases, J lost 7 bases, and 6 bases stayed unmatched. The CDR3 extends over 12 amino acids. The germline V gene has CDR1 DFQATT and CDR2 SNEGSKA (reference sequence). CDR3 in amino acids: CSAIGDRVEAFF. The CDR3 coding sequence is TGCAGTGCTATCGGAGACAGGGTTGAAGCTTTCTTT.

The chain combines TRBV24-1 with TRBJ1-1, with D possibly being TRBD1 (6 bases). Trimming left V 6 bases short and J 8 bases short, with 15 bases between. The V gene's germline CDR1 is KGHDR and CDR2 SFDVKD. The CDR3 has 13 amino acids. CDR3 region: CATSQGPVREAFF. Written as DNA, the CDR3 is TGTGCCACCAGTCAGGGGCCCGTGAGGGAAGCTTTCTTT.

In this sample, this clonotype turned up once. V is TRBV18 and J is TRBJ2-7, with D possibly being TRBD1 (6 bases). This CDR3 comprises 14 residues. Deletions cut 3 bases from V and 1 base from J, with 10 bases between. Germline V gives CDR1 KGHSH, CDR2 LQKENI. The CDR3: CASSPQGGSYEQYF. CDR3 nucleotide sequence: TGTGCCAGCTCACCCCAAGGGGGTTCCTACGAGCAGTACTTC.

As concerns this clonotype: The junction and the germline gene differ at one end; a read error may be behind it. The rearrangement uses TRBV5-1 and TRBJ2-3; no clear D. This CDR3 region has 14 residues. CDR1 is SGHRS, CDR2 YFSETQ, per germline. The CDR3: CASSWTAGTDTQYF. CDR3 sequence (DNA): TGCGCCAGCAGCTGGACCGCCGGCACTGATACGCAGTATTTT.

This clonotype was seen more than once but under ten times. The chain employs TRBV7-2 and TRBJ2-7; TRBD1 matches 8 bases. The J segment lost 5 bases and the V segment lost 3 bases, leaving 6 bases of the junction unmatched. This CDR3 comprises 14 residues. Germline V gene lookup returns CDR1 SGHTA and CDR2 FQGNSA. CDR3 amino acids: CASSFGQGTDEQYF. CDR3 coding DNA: TGTGCCAGCAGCTTCGGACAGGGAACCGACGAGCAGTACTTC.

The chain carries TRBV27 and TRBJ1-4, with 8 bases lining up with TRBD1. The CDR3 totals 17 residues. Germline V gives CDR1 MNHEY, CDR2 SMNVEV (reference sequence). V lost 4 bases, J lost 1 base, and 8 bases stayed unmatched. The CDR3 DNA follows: TGTGCCAGCAGTTCCACAGGGGGGTTAAGAACTAATGAAAAACTGTTTTTT. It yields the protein CASSSTGGLRTNEKLFF.

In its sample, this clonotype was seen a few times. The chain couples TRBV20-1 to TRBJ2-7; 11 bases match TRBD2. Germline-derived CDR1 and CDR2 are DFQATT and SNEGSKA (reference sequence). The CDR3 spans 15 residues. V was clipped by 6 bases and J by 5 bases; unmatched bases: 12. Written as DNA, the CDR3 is TGCAGTGCAGCTAGCGGGAGGCCTACTGGGAACGAGCAGTACTTC. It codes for CSAASGRPTGNEQYF.

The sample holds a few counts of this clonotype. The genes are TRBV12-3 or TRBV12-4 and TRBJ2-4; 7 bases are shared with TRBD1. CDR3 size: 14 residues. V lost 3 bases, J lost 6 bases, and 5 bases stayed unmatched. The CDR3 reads CASSFDRAGNIQYF. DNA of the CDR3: TGTGCCAGCAGTTTCGACAGGGCCGGAAACATTCAGTACTTC.

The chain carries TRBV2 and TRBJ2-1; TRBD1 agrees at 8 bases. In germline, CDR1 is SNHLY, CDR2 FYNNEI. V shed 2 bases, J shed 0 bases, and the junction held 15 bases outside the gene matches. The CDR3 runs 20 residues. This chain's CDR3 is CASSEYPRLAQGGSYNEQFF. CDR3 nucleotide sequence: TGTGCCAGCAGTGAATACCCTAGGTTGGCACAGGGGGGCTCCTACAATGAGCAGTTCTTC.

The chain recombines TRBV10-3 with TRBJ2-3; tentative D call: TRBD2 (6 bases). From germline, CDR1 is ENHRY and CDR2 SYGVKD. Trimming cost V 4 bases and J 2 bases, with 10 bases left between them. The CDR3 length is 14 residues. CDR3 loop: CAISGGLNTDTQYF. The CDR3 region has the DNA TGTGCCATCAGTGGGGGACTCAACACAGATACGCAGTATTTT.

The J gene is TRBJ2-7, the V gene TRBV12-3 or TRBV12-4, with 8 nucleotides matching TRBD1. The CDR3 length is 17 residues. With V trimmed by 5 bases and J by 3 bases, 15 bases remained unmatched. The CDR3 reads CASSPTPGQGGIYEQYF. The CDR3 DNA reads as TGTGCCAGCAGTCCAACACCCGGACAGGGCGGAATCTACGAGCAGTACTTC.

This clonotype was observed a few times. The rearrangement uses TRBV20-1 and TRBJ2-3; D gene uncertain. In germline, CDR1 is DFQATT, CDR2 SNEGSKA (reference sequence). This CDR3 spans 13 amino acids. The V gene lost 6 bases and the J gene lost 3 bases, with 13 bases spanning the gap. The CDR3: CSAAERGTDTQYF. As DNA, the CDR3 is TGCAGTGCGGCGGAGAGAGGTACAGATACGCAGTATTTT.

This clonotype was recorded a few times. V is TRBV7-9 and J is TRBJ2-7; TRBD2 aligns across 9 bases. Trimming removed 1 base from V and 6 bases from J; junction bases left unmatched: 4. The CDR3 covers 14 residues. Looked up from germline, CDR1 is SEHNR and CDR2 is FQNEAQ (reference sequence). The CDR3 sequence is CASSLGTSGREQYF. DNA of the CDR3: TGTGCCAGCAGCTTAGGAACTAGCGGGCGCGAGCAGTACTTC.

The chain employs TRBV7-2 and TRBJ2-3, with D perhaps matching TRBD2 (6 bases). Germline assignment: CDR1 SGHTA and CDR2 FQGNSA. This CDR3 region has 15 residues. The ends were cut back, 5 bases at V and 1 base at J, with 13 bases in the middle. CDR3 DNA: TGTGCCAGCAGCCTTTGGGAGCGGGGCACAGATACGCAGTATTTT. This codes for CASSLWERGTDTQYF.